One T cell receptor beta chain is described in this entry. This clone was observed once. What antigen it recognizes has not been identified. The sample holds no much larger clone one base away, and base qualities are not on file. In the germline V gene (reference sequence), CDR1 corresponds to SEHNR and CDR2 to FQNEAQ. The CDR3, from cysteine to phenylalanine, totals 11 residues. CDR3 DNA is the only sequence kept; it has 33 bases, read in frame from the first base. V is cut by 5 bases and J by 3 bases, and the space between the germline ends is 5 bases. The receptor library was made with the immunoSEQ multiplex PCR assay. For the multiplex PCR, a mixture combining 60 forward primers for TCR Vbeta segments and 13 reverse primers for TCR Jbeta segments was used. Amplification of the CDR3 region of rearranged TCR beta genes was performed with a multiplex PCR assay on genomic DNA. On the Illumina HiSeq System, the amplified TCR beta libraries were sequenced as 87-base-pair reads. The study's processing was this. In a later analysis, some 80 million unique TCR beta chains were counted across the 500 to 850 repertoires, and about 10 million of these chains were shared by at least two donors. To remove PCR and sequencing errors, raw reads were error-corrected and collapsed into unique sequences using a nearest-neighbor algorithm that merged closely related sequences. CDR3 sequences were aligned to IMGT reference sequences to assign V, D and J gene segments. For a sequence to be retained, a match of at least six nucleotides to both a V gene segment and a J gene segment was required. Rearrangements were called productive when the CDR3 lacked stop codons and stayed in frame with V and J; all others were non-productive. CDR3 was defined according to IMGT convention as the region running from the second conserved V-encoded cysteine to the conserved J-encoded phenylalanine. The earlier analysis of fewer than 750 of the donors excluded sequences that lacked an unambiguous match to a single V gene segment. An earlier analysis of approximately 590 of the donors called V segments functional above 56.7% productive rearrangements and segregating when the between-donor standard deviation exceeded 5%. A statistical classification framework was built to diagnose cytomegalovirus status from the catalog of TCR beta chain sequences. A later analysis assigned V and J genes by comparing TCR nucleotide sequences with IMGT/GENE-DB human TR gene sequences. Using the TCRdist pipeline, a later analysis assigned CDR3 sequences along with most-parsimonious VDJ recombination scenarios. A later analysis defined each TCR beta chain by its CDR3 amino acid sequence plus V-gene family, and excluded reads lacking a unique V-gene family. As a way to deal with suspected cross-contamination and a sequencing artifact, a later analysis dropped hundreds of nucleotide sequences that were highly shared and had low generation probability. For each public chain, a later analysis derived a clonal expansion index from normalized ranks of inferred template counts within each repertoire. A later analysis computed generation probabilities with a VDJ recombination model fitted to out-of-frame rearrangements, and checked the results against IGoR. In a later analysis, hypergeometric tests were used to score TCR-TCR, TCR-HLA and TCR-CMV co-occurrence, with a repertoire-size bias correction applied to TCR pairs. In a later analysis, false discovery rates were estimated by permuting HLA or CMV assignments 20 times. In a later analysis, co-occurring TCRs were grouped with DBSCAN, and TCRdist sequence similarity was added when clustering was performed within HLA-allele-positive subsets. For co-occurrence clustering, repertoires with fewer than 30,000 or more than 120,000 public chains were excluded, along with several repertoires with anomalous nucleotide sharing. This is the immuneACCESS table as TCRdb keeps it, with only in-frame sequences that have V and J called. A part of the clones is gone; compared with another copy, unresolved V genes explain less than half, and the rest is unexplained. V and J calls and clone size are given by that table; D and trimming were obtained from the DNA. Here the sample has more than 95,000 clones; around two thirds occur a single time. Less than 3.5% of the sample is in the top ten clones.

In total, 630 or so healthy bone marrow donors made up the cohort. Cohort members were all nominally healthy when sampled, although unrecorded immune exposures were likely present. The donor tested CMV seronegative, placing the donor among the roughly 400 seronegative members of the cohort. Every donor gave a peripheral blood sample, and the peripheral blood mononuclear cells from that sample were used for TCR beta sequencing. Genomic DNA was extracted from the blood cell samples with the Qiagen DNeasy Blood Extraction Kit. This sample was taken from a study of cytomegalovirus exposure and HLA in healthy donors listed by TCRdb under 2017. Context from the whole study: According to an earlier analysis of 587 of the donors, some 180 million T cells yielded 120 million or so unique TCR beta sequences and approximately 300 Gb of sequence data. Because of strong linkage in the cohort, four to six DR-DQ haplotypes were treated as single units for association and clustering. On average, approximately 250,000 unique TCR beta nucleotide sequences were sequenced per donor among 300 to 500 genotyped donors of the cohort, with roughly 18% of those sequences being non-productive. Of the 398 genotyped donors, 75% to 85% were placed in the genetic ancestry cluster associated with self-reported Caucasian donors. The study aimed to test whether signatures of past pathogen exposure could be identified by cataloging public T cell receptors. Typing coverage varied by locus: roughly 629-640 donors for A, B, C, DRB1 and DQB1; roughly 510 for DQA1; approximately 610 for DPA1; fewer than 480 for DPB1. In the later analysis, no new phenotypic data were used to find candidate immune exposures; instead, reliance was placed on TCR beta sequences and their occurrence across donors. An earlier analysis of about 620 of the donors applied high-throughput TCR beta sequencing to assess whether each TCR beta V gene segment acted as functional or pseudogenic. To study patterns of TCR occurrence, a later analysis re-analyzed previously published TCR beta repertoires from 600 to 750 donors and added high-resolution HLA genotyping. All discovery cohort repertoires had been generated using a single sequencing platform. An early release covering more than 500 HLA-typed donors comprised about 310 gigabases of sequencing data and approximately 85 million unique TCR sequences. HLA typing covered class I and class II loci at four-digit resolution. A separate validation cohort of 100 to 150 different subjects was used in addition to the approximately 670-subject first cohort. The T cell repertoires of 666 subjects were profiled by immunosequencing and related to cytomegalovirus serostatus. A later genetic analysis took genome-wide SNP genotypes for about three fifths of the roughly 700 donors and used that subset as a discovery cohort. Donor age, sex, ethnicity and CMV serostatus were collected together with the repertoire data. The study combined high-throughput TCR immunosequencing, statistical association of individual TCRs with disease status, and machine learning to predict cytomegalovirus infection status.

Overall study outcomes, separate from this receptor: Most TCR sequences were observed very rarely across donors, whereas some public TCRs were present in many individuals. According to a later analysis, parvovirus B19, influenza, CMV and Epstein-Barr virus appeared linked to several top co-occurrence clusters. Linkage disequilibrium might explain the correlated functional status among segregating V segments, but an unknown experimental factor could not be excluded. HLA typing was unavailable for some donors at each locus, so association tests used only the typed subset. Because counts were too low, 15 to 20 rarely observed V segments, including chromosome 9 orphons, were left out of the earlier analysis of 587 of the donors. A cluster of highly shared sequence variants was judged likely to represent a technical artifact of the sequencing pipeline. In an earlier analysis of some 640 of the donors, most TCR beta V segments were observed in productive rearrangements about 87% or about 30% of the time, broadly matching IMGT annotations. According to a later genetic analysis, donors in an Asian-associated ancestry cluster had fewer N-insertions in productive TCRs than the approximately 670-donor mean. It was suggested by the authors that the approach could potentially be generalized to other disease states and immunological phenotypes. For the cohort, immune exposure information was limited to CMV serostatus. A later analysis found that TCR association rates varied across HLA loci, with DRB1 alleles showing the most associated TCRs and HLA-C alleles the fewest. Cytomegalovirus status was reported to be diagnosed by the classifier with high specificity and sensitivity in both the original and validation cohorts. V-gene and J-gene trimming of TCR beta chains was associated with a missense DCLRE1C variant in a later genetic analysis, and the association was replicated in an independent cohort. In this cohort, only TCR beta chains were sequenced, and detectable features were limited by the absence of alpha or paired-chain data. Sequencing depth was assumed to be roughly uniform across donors in the presence/absence analyses, though that assumption may not hold. In a later analysis, some 18,000 TCR beta sequences were associated with specific HLA alleles at a false discovery rate of 0.05. Assigning TCR associations to individual alleles was difficult when HLA alleles, especially DR and DQ, strongly co-occurred. A total of 150 to 200 TCR beta chains were listed by the study as associated with cytomegalovirus. In a later analysis, most CMV-associated TCR beta chains were found to appear HLA-restricted, with HLA associations seemingly driven largely by CMV exposure. Compared with equally common non-associated chains, HLA-associated TCR beta chains in a later analysis were more clonally expanded and had lower generation probabilities. The 87-base-pair reads could not distinguish some IMGT-functional V segments, including TRBV6-2 and TRBV6-3, so those segments were excluded. A few of the identified cytomegalovirus-associated TCR beta chains were confirmed in vitro to be specific for cytomegalovirus antigens. A further reported finding was that TCR beta sequences accurately predicted the HLA-A and HLA-B alleles for most subjects in the first cohort.

The TCR was taken from a woman aged 50 to 60 in good health and CMV-seronegative. The sequenced sample consisted of PBMCs. The sequence links TRBV7-9 to TRBJ2-7; the D gene lacks a confident call. CDR3 protein: CASSPGYEQYF. The DNA is as follows: TGTGCCAGCAGCCCGGGCTACGAGCAGTACTTC. The entire variable domain, with the stretches around the CDR3 drawn from the reference TRBV7-9 and TRBJ2-7 proteins, is DTGVSQNPRHKITKRGQNVTFRCDPISEHNRLYWYRQTLGQGPEFLTYFQNEAQLEKSRLLSDRFSAERPKGSFSTLEIQRTEQGDSAMYLCASSPGYEQYFGPGTRLTVT.